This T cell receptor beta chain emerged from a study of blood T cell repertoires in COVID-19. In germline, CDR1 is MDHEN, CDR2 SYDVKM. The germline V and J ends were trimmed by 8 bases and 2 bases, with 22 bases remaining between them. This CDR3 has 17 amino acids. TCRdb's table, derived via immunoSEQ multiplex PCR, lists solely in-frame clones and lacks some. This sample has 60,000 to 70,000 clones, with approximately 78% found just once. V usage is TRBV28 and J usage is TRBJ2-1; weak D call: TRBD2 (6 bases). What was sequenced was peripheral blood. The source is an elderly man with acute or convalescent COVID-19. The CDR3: CASFPRIGGAPYNEQFF. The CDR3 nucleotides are TGTGCCAGCTTTCCCCGGATTGGAGGGGCACCCTACAATGAGCAGTTCTTC.